This T cell receptor beta chain was recovered during a study of T cell changes during pregnancy in multiple sclerosis. Germline CDR1 SGHRS, CDR2 YFSETQ. V dropped 7 bases and J dropped 7; count of bases not matched to a gene: 12. The CDR3 is 15 amino acids. Sequencing was performed with immunoSEQ multiplex PCR; in TCRdb, only in-frame clones are kept and a portion is missing. There are more than 95,000 clones in the sample; about 90% occur only once, and 0.9% to 0.95% lies in the top ten. The TCR was taken from a female donor with multiple sclerosis, enrolled in a pregnancy study. Sample: peripheral blood, taken after pregnancy. This chain joins TRBV5-1 and TRBJ1-2; 11 bases line up with TRBD1. The CDR3 sequence is CASAGTGGSMSGYTF. The CDR3 DNA is TGCGCCAGCGCCGGGACAGGGGGATCTATGAGTGGCTACACCTTC.